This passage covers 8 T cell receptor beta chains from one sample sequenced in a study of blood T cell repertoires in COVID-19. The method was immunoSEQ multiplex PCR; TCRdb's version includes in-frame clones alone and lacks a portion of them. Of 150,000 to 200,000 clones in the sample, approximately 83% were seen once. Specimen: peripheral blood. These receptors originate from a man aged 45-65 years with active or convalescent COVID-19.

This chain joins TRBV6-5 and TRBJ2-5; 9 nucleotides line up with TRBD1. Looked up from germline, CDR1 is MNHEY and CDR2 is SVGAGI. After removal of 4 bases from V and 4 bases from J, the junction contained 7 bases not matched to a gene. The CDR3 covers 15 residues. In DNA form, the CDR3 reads TGTGCCAGCAGTTCCAGGACAGGGGTGGGAGAGACCCAGTACTTC. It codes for CASSSRTGVGETQYF.

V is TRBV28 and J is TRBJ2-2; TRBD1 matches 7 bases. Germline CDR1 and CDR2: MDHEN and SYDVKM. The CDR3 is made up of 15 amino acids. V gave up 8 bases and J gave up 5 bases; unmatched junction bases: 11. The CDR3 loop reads CASGPPDRLTGELFF. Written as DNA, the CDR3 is TGTGCCAGCGGGCCGCCGGACAGGCTAACCGGGGAGCTGTTTTTT. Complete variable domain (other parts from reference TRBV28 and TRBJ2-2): DVKVTQSSRYLVKRTGEKVFLECVQDMDHENMFWYRQDPGLGLRLIYFSYDVKMKEKGDIPEGYSVSREKKERFSLILESASTNQTSMYLCASGPPDRLTGELFFGEGSRLTVL.

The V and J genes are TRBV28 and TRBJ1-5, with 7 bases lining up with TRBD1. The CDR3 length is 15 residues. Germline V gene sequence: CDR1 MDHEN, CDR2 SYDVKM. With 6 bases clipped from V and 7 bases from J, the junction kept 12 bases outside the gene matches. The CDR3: CASRQDRADSQPQHF. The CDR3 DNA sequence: TGTGCCAGCAGACAAGACAGGGCAGACAGCCAGCCCCAGCATTTT.

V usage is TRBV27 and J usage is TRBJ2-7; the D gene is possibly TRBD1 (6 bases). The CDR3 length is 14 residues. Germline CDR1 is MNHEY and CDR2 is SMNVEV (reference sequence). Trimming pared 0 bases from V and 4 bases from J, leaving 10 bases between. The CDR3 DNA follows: TGTGCCAGCAGTTTATCGGGGGCCGTTTACGAGCAGTACTTC. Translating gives CASSLSGAVYEQYF.

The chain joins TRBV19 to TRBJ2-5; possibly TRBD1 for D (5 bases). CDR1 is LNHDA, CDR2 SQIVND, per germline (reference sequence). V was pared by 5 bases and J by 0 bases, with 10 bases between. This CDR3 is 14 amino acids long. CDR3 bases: TGTGCCAGTAGTTCCGCCAGGGACCAAGAGACCCAGTACTTC. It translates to CASSSARDQETQYF.

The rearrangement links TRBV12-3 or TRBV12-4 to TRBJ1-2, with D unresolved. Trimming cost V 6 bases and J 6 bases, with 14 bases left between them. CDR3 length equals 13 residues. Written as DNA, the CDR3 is TGTGCCAGCAGCCCGGGAAGCCGAGATGGCTACACCTTC. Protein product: CASSPGSRDGYTF.

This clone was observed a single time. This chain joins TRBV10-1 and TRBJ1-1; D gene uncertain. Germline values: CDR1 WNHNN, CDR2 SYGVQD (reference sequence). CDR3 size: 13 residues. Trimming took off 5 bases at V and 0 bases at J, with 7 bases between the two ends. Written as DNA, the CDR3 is TGCGCCAGCAGTCCAGGATTGAACACTGAAGCTTTCTTT. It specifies CASSPGLNTEAFF.

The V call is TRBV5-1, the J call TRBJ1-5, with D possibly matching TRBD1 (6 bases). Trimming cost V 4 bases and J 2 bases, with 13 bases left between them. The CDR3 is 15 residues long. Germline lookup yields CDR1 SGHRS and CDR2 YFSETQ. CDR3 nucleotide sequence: TGCGCCAGCAGCCCGCAGGCAGGGGGCAATCAGCCCCAGCATTTT. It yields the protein CASSPQAGGNQPQHF.